A single T cell receptor beta chain is shown here with its context. No antigen is known for it. The length of the CDR3 is 14 residues. CDR1 and CDR2 from the germline V gene are MNHEY and SVGAGI. The entry originates in a study of monozygotic twins with inflammatory bowel disease. Study findings and constraints: Cells of different T cell subtypes could not be told apart. The study found lower TCRbeta diversity (inverse Simpson) in IBD patients than in healthy co-twins. Patient repertoires may have gained variability from differing immunosuppressive treatments.

TCRdb re-called the 5' RACE reads and shows each CDR3 protein once, DNA omitted. This sample contains approximately 300,000 distinct CDR3 sequences. Sequences were obtained from blood. The origin of this receptor is a human donor with ulcerative colitis or Crohn's disease, or a healthy co-twin of an affected twin (not recorded which). J is TRBJ2-7 and V is TRBV6-5. CDR3 in amino acids: CASSFNSDPYEQYF.